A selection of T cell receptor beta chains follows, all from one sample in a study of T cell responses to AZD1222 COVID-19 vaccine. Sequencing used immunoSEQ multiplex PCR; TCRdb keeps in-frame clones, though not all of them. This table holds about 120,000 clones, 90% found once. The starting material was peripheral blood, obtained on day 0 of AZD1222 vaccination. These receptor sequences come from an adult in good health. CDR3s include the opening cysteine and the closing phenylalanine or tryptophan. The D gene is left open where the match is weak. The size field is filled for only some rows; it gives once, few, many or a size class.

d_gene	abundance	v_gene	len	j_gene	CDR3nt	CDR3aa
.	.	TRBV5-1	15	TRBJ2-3	TGCGCCAGCAGCTTGAGCCAGGGAGGAGGAGATACGCAGTATTTT	CASSLSQGGGDTQYF
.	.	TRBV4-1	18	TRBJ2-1	TGCGCCAGCAGTAGTGTCTGGTCCACTAGCTTATCCGGGAATGAGCAGTTCTTC	CASSSVWSTSLSGNEQFF
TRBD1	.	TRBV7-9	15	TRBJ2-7	TGTGCCAGCAGCTTATGGACAGGGGGGAGCTACGAGCAGTACTTC	CASSLWTGGSYEQYF
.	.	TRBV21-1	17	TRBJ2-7	TGTGCCAGCAGCTCCCAGGGGCCTAGCAGAGTACCCTACGAGCAGTACTTC	CASSSQGPSRVPYEQYF
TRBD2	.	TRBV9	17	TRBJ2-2	TGTGCCAGCAGACGGAATAGCGGGAGTGGAGGCACCGGGGAGCTGTTTTTT	CASRRNSGSGGTGELFF
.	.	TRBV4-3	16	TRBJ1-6	TGCGCCAGCAGCCAAGAGACAGGATCCTATAATTCACCCCTCCACTTT	CASSQETGSYNSPLHF
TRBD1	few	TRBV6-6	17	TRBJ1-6	TGTGCCAGCAGTCGACAGGGCCCGAGCTCCTATAATTCACCCCTCCACTTT	CASSRQGPSSYNSPLHF
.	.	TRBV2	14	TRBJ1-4	TGTGCCAGCAGTGGGGGGGGGACTGGTGAAAAACTGTTTTTT	CASSGGGTGEKLFF
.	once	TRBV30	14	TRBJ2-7	TGTGCCTGGAGTGTAGGGGGGAGCTCCTACGAGCAGTACTTC	CAWSVGGSSYEQYF
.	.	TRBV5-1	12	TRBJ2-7	TGCGCCAGCAGGGAAACTTCCTACGAGCAGTACTTC	CASRETSYEQYF
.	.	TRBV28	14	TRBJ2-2	TGTGCCAGCCGGTCCGGAACTGACACCGGGGAGCTGTTTTTT	CASRSGTDTGELFF
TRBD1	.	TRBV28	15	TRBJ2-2	TGTGCCAGCAGTCTTTCTGGGACAGGGACCGGGGAGCTGTTTTTT	CASSLSGTGTGELFF
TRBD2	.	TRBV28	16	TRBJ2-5	TGTGCCAGCAGTTTAGGTTCCGGGAGGGCAAGAGAGACCCAGTACTTC	CASSLGSGRARETQYF
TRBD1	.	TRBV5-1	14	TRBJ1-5	TGCGCCAGCAGCTCCGGACAGGGGGATCAGCCCCAGCATTTT	CASSSGQGDQPQHF
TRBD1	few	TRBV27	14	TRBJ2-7	TGTGCCAGCAGTTTAACCGGGACAGGGGGCTTGCAGTACTTC	CASSLTGTGGLQYF
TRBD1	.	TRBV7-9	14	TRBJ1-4	TGTGCCAGCAGCTTAGGACAGGGTGGCGAAAAACTGTTTTTT	CASSLGQGGEKLFF
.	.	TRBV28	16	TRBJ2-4	TGTGCCAGCAGTTTATTTAGGGGACTTACCAAAAACATTCAGTACTTC	CASSLFRGLTKNIQYF
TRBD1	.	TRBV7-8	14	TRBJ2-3	TGTGCCAGCAGCATAGGACAGGGGACAGATACGCAGTATTTT	CASSIGQGTDTQYF
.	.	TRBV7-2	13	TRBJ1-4	TGTGCCAGCAGTAGAAGAGAGGGGGAAAAACTGTTTTTT	CASSRREGEKLFF
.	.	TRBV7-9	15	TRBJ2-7	TGTGCCAGCAGCGTAGGAGGGTCGGGCTCCTACGAGCAGTACTTC	CASSVGGSGSYEQYF
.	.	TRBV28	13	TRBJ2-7	TGTGCCAGCAGGGGGGCTATGGGGCTCGAGCAGTACTTC	CASRGAMGLEQYF
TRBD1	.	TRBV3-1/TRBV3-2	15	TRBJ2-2	TGTGCCAGCAGCGCGGGACAGGGGGACACCGGGGAGCTGTTTTTT	CASSAGQGDTGELFF
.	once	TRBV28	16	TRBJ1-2	TGTGCCAGCACCACGGCGGCGGGCGGGGTAGACTATGGCTACACCTTC	CASTTAAGGVDYGYTF
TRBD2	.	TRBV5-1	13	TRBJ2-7	TGCGCCAGCAGCTTGGGGGGAGGGTACGAGCAGTACTTC	CASSLGGGYEQYF
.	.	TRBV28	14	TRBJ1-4	TGTGCCAGCAGTCCCCGGGCAACTAATGAAAAACTGTTTTTT	CASSPRATNEKLFF
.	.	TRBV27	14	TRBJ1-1	TGTGCCAGCAGTCCAGGGATCCTGAACACTGAAGCTTTCTTT	CASSPGILNTEAFF
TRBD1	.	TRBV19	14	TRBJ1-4	TGTGCCAGTAGTCGGACAGGGAGGGTTGAAAAACTGTTTTTT	CASSRTGRVEKLFF
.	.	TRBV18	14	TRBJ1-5	TGTGCCAGCTCACCTCCGACTGGCAATCAGCCCCAGCATTTT	CASSPPTGNQPQHF
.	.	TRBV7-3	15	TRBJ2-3	TGTGCCAGCAGCTTAGAGGGGACTAGCACAGATACGCAGTATTTT	CASSLEGTSTDTQYF
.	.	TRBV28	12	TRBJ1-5	TGTGCCAGCAGTTTAGAGAGGGAGAAGCAGCATTTT	CASSLEREKQHF
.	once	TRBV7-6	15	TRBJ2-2	TGTGCCAGCACCAACCAGTGGGGTTACACCGGGGAGCTGTTTTTT	CASTNQWGYTGELFF
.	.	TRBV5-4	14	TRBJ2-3	TGTGCCAGCAGCCCGGACTCCTGGCGGGATACGCAGTATTTT	CASSPDSWRDTQYF
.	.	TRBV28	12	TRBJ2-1	TGTGCCAGCAGCTCCTACCGGAAGGAAGGGTTCTTC	CASSSYRKEGFF
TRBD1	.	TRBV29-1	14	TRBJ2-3	TGCAGCGGGGCCCCCGGACAGGGGGCAGATACGCAGTATTTT	CSGAPGQGADTQYF
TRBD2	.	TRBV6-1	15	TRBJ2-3	TGTGCCAGCAGTGATCTAGCGGCACGCACAGATACGCAGTATTTT	CASSDLAARTDTQYF
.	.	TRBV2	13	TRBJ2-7	TGTGCCAGCAGTGAGTGGCAGGGCAATGAGCAGTACTTC	CASSEWQGNEQYF
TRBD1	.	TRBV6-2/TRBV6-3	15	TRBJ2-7	TGTGCCAGCAGTTCTCCTGGGACAGGGGGCTCCGAGCAGTACTTC	CASSSPGTGGSEQYF
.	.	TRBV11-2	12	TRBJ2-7	TGTGCCAGCAGCTACCAAATCTACGAGCAGTACTTC	CASSYQIYEQYF
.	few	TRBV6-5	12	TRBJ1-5	TGTGCCAGCATCGGAAGGGATCAGCCCCAGCATTTT	CASIGRDQPQHF
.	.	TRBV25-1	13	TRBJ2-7	TGTGCCAGCAGCGGGAGATCCGCCTACGAGCAGTACTTC	CASSGRSAYEQYF
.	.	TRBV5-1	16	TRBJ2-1	TGCGCCAGCAGCCAAGGGACGGGACATAGCTACAATGAGCAGTTCTTC	CASSQGTGHSYNEQFF
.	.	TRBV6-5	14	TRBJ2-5	TGTGCCAGCAGAATAAGGGGGGCCGGGGAGACCCAGTACTTC	CASRIRGAGETQYF
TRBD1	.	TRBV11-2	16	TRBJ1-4	TGTGCCAGCAGCCGAGCGCTACAGGGGGCAGATGAAAAACTGTTTTTT	CASSRALQGADEKLFF
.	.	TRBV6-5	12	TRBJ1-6	TGTGCCAGCAGGGACTATAATTCACCCCTCCACTTT	CASRDYNSPLHF
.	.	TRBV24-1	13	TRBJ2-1	TGTGCCACCAGCTTAGGACAGAAAAATGAGCAGTTCTTC	CATSLGQKNEQFF
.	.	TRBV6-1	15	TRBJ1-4	TGTGCCAGCAGTGAGTACCCCTCGGAGAGAGAAAAACTGTTTTTT	CASSEYPSEREKLFF
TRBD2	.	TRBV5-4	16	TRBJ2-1	TGTGCCAGCAGCTCATCTAGCGGGAGGGCCTACAATGAGCAGTTCTTC	CASSSSSGRAYNEQFF
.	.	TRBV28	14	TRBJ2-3	TGTGCCAGCAGTTTAGGGGCAGGGGTGGATACGCAGTATTTT	CASSLGAGVDTQYF
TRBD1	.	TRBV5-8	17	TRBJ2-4	TGTGCCAGCAGCTTGGTGAGGGGGCCAGTAGCCAAAAACATTCAGTACTTC	CASSLVRGPVAKNIQYF
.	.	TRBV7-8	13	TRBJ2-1	TGTGCCAGCAGTCCTAAGTGGGACAATGAGCAGTTCTTC	CASSPKWDNEQFF
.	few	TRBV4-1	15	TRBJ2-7	TGCGCCAGCAGCCATGCGCGGACCGAGCTACGGGAGCAGTACTTC	CASSHARTELREQYF
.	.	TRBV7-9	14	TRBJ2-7	TGTGCCAGCAGTCCGTCGCGTTACTCCTACGAGCAGTACTTC	CASSPSRYSYEQYF
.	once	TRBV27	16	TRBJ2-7	TGTGCCAGCAGTTTATCGCCGGGACCGTCGGCCTACGAGCAGTACTTC	CASSLSPGPSAYEQYF